These 29 T cell receptor beta chains originate from one sample sequenced in a study of T cells after posttransplantation cyclophosphamide. Clones were read by immunoSEQ multiplex PCR, and TCRdb kept only the in-frame ones, dropping some. The specimen has more than 40,000 clones, none found just once. Source material: PBMCs. The receptors shown here come from a man aged 35-49 years in good health, CMV-negative, and a related stem cell transplant donor.

This clone was picked up many times. The genes are TRBV5-5 and TRBJ1-4; no reliable D call. Per the germline V gene, CDR1 is SGHKS and CDR2 is YYEKEE (reference sequence). The CDR3 runs to 17 residues. V lost 4 bases and J 2 bases, leaving 18 bases between the germline ends. CDR3 sequence: CASSPPGLLATNEKLFF. The CDR3, as DNA: TGTGCCAGCAGCCCCCCCGGGTTATTGGCGACTAATGAAAAACTGTTTTTT.

This clone was found many times. The DNA of the CDR3 is TGTGCCAGTAGTATAGATGGGGGGTCCTACGAGCAGTACTTC. Translated, it gives CASSIDGGSYEQYF. The chain carries TRBV19 and TRBJ2-7; a possible D gene is TRBD2 (6 bases). The CDR3 is made up of 14 amino acids. Trimming shortened V by 0 bases and J by 1 base, and 7 bases separated the two germline ends. The germline V gene has CDR1 LNHDA and CDR2 SQIVND (reference sequence). Filled out from reference TRBV19 and TRBJ2-7, the complete variable domain reads DGGITQSPKYLFRKEGQNVTLSCEQNLNHDAMYWYRQDPGQGLRLIYYSQIVNDFQKGDIAEGYSVSREKKESFPLTVTSAQKNPTAFYLCASSIDGGSYEQYFGPGTRLTVT.

This clone was observed at least ten times. V is TRBV7-3 and J is TRBJ2-7, with D possibly matching TRBD1 (6 bases). Germline loops: CDR1 SGHTA, CDR2 FQGTGA. The germline V and J ends were trimmed by 5 bases and 1 base, with 9 bases remaining between them. The CDR3 sequence is 13 residues long. CDR3 sequence (DNA): TGTGCCAGCAGCATTACAGGGTCCTACGAGCAGTACTTC. Its protein is CASSITGSYEQYF.

This chain connects TRBV6-5 to TRBJ2-3, with 7 bases matching TRBD1. Per the germline V gene, CDR1 is MNHEY and CDR2 is SVGAGI. The ends lost 6 bases at V and 4 bases at J; junction bases unmatched: 10. The CDR3 contains 15 residues. CDR3 in DNA: TGTGCCAGCAGCCGCGACAGGGTTTGGGCAGATACGCAGTATTTT. The encoded protein is CASSRDRVWADTQYF.

This clone was counted at least ten times. The V call is TRBV7-9, the J call TRBJ2-7, with 8 bases identical to TRBD1. Germline V gives CDR1 SEHNR, CDR2 FQNEAQ (reference sequence). The CDR3 extends over 16 amino acids. The V segment lost 6 bases and the J segment 3 bases; nucleotides outside the gene matches: 13. The CDR3 nucleotides read TGTGCCAGCAGTTCTCCTCCGGACAGGGCCAACTACGAGCAGTACTTC. Its protein is CASSSPPDRANYEQYF.

This clone was detected only a few times. The V gene is TRBV27, the J gene TRBJ2-2; TRBD1 aligns across 7 bases. Per the germline V gene, CDR1 is MNHEY and CDR2 is SMNVEV (reference sequence). With V trimmed by 2 bases and J by 1 base, 10 bases remained unmatched. The CDR3 has 18 residues. The CDR3 nucleotides are TGTGCCAGCAGTTTAAGCTTCAGGACAGGCGAGAACACCGGGGAGCTGTTTTTT. Its protein is CASSLSFRTGENTGELFF.

Ten or more counts support this clone. The chain carries TRBV11-3 and TRBJ2-1, with unresolved D. Trimming took 0 bases from V and 6 from J, leaving 9 bases between them. Per the germline V gene, CDR1 is SGHNT and CDR2 is YENEEA. This CDR3 has 14 amino acids. In nucleotides, the CDR3 is TGTGCCAGCAGCTTAGAGGGCTCGCTCAATGAGCAGTTCTTC. Protein: CASSLEGSLNEQFF.

This clone was observed many times. The genes are TRBV18 and TRBJ2-7, with TRBD2 matching over 7 bases. After removal of 4 bases from V and 6 bases from J, the junction contained 3 bases not matched to a gene. This CDR3 contains 12 residues. Germline V lookup: CDR1 KGHSH, CDR2 LQKENI. The DNA of the CDR3 is TGTGCCAGCTCACACCCGGGGGGCGAGCAGTACTTC. The encoded protein is CASSHPGGEQYF.

Details on this clone: Other DNA sequences in the same sample also yield this CDR3. The chain joins TRBV7-9 to TRBJ2-1; possible D gene TRBD1, 6 bases. Germline V CDR1 and CDR2: SEHNR, FQNEAQ (reference sequence). Trimming cost V 1 base and J 8 bases, with 12 bases left between them. The CDR3 loop spans 14 amino acids. CDR3 amino acids: CASSLVGGGDEQFF. CDR3 DNA sequence: TGTGCCAGCAGCTTAGTTGGTGGGGGCGATGAGCAGTTCTTC.

This clone showed up many times. The CDR3 DNA reads as TGCAGCGTTGAATTCCCAGCGGGAGTGCTAGATACGCAGTATTTT. Translation: CSVEFPAGVLDTQYF. The J gene is TRBJ2-3, the V gene TRBV29-1; 8 bases align to TRBD2. The CDR3 consists of 15 residues. Trimming at V came to 2 bases and at J to 5 bases, leaving 9 bases not matched to a gene. Germline V CDR1 and CDR2: SQVTM, ANQGSEA.

This clone was counted at least ten times. The chain is built from TRBV7-2 and TRBJ2-1, with 15 bases aligning to TRBD2. Germline V gene sequence: CDR1 SGHTA, CDR2 FQGNSA. Germline trimming cut 1 base from V and 4 bases from J; bases unmatched to any gene: 5. This CDR3 region has 18 residues. As DNA, the CDR3 is TGTGCCAGCAGCTTAGAGGGGACTAGCGGGAGGTTTTACAATGAGCAGTTCTTC. Amino acids: CASSLEGTSGRFYNEQFF.

This clone has ten or more counts. The chain carries TRBV28 and TRBJ1-5, with D hard to call. The CDR3 covers 12 residues. CDR1 is MDHEN and CDR2 is SYDVKM in the germline V gene. V was clipped by 3 bases and J by 3 bases, with 3 bases between them. DNA for the CDR3: TGTGCCAGCAGTTTTATCAATCAGCCCCAGCATTTT. Protein sequence: CASSFINQPQHF.

This clone was seen ten or more times. The chain recombines TRBV19 with TRBJ2-3, with TRBD2 matching 16 bases. Trimming cost V 4 bases and J 4 bases; bases outside gene matches: 2. This CDR3 is built from 16 residues. CDR1 LNHDA and CDR2 SQIVND come from the germline V gene (reference sequence). CDR3: CASSTGTSGRADTQYF. As DNA, the CDR3 is TGTGCCAGTAGTACAGGGACTAGCGGGAGGGCAGATACGCAGTATTTT.

This clone appeared many times. The DNA for the CDR3 is TGTGCCAGCAGGATGACAGGCTTAAATCAGCCCCAGCATTTT. It translates to CASRMTGLNQPQHF. The V gene is TRBV28, the J gene TRBJ1-5; possibly TRBD1 for D (6 bases). This CDR3 contains 14 residues. Trimming removed 6 bases at V and 4 bases at J, with 13 bases between. Germline CDR1 and CDR2: MDHEN and SYDVKM. Full variable domain (missing parts from reference TRBV28 and TRBJ1-5): DVKVTQSSRYLVKRTGEKVFLECVQDMDHENMFWYRQDPGLGLRLIYFSYDVKMKEKGDIPEGYSVSREKKERFSLILESASTNQTSMYLCASRMTGLNQPQHFGDGTRLSIL.

This clone was seen many times. The chain has TRBV27 and TRBJ2-7; perhaps TRBD2 as D (6 bases). The CDR3 sequence is 14 residues long. Germline lookup yields CDR1 MNHEY and CDR2 SMNVEV (reference sequence). V lost 8 bases and J lost 2, with 16 bases in between. The CDR3 reads CASGVGGITYEQYF. The CDR3 region has the DNA TGTGCCAGCGGCGTAGGCGGGATTACCTACGAGCAGTACTTC.

This clone was observed many times. The V and J genes are TRBV29-1 and TRBJ2-1, with 9 bases matching TRBD1. There are 13 residues in the CDR3. The J segment lost 8 bases and the V segment lost 7 bases, leaving 9 bases of the junction unmatched. CDR1 is SQVTM and CDR2 is ANQGSEA in the germline V gene. DNA of the CDR3: TGCAGCGGTGGACAGGGGATTGGCGATGAGCAGTTCTTC. This sequence encodes CSGGQGIGDEQFF.

This clone was picked up many times. The rearrangement uses TRBV9 and TRBJ1-2, with 8 bases identical to TRBD1. The V gene end was trimmed by 4 bases and the J gene end by 4 bases; junction bases not matched to a gene: 12. Looked up from germline, CDR1 is SGDLS and CDR2 is YYNGEE. This CDR3 is 16 amino acids long. The CDR3: CASSPMTGDSVYGYTF. CDR3 DNA: TGTGCCAGCAGCCCCATGACAGGGGATAGTGTCTATGGCTACACCTTC.

This clone was counted many times. This chain connects TRBV2 to TRBJ1-1, with a weak D call TRBD1 (6 bases). Germline V gene lookup returns CDR1 SNHLY and CDR2 FYNNEI. V lost 7 bases to trimming and J lost 0 bases, with 12 bases between them. The CDR3 contains 14 residues. DNA for the CDR3: TGTGCCAGCAATATACAGGGCTTGAACACTGAAGCTTTCTTT. Amino acids: CASNIQGLNTEAFF.

This clone has at least ten counts. The rearrangement links TRBV7-2 to TRBJ2-1; 10 bases are shared with TRBD2. The CDR3 totals 16 residues. The germline CDR1 and CDR2 sequences are SGHTA and FQGNSA. J gave up 12 bases and V 1 base, and 12 bases lay outside the gene matches. The CDR3 DNA reads TGTGCCAGCAGCTTAGACCCTAGCGGGGGAGTAAGGTCGCAGTTCTTC. The encoded protein is CASSLDPSGGVRSQFF.

This clone occurred many times. The rearrangement links TRBV19 to TRBJ1-1; D is perhaps TRBD1 (6 bases). From germline, CDR1 is LNHDA and CDR2 SQIVND (reference sequence). V was pared by 8 bases and J by 9 bases, with 16 bases between. The CDR3 is 12 amino acids. This chain's CDR3 is CASAGAVRKAFF. DNA for the CDR3: TGTGCCAGTGCGGGGGCGGTCAGGAAAGCTTTCTTT.

This clone has a count of ten or more. This chain uses TRBV11-3 with TRBJ2-2; D is unclear. Trimming left V 5 bases short and J 7 bases short, with 8 bases between. The CDR3 covers 12 residues. CDR1 and CDR2 from the germline V gene are SGHNT and YENEEA. CDR3 in amino acids: CASSTPRGELFF. The DNA for the CDR3 is TGTGCCAGCAGCACTCCACGCGGGGAGCTGTTTTTT.

There are many counts of this clone. V is TRBV30 and J is TRBJ2-7; D is uncertain. The CDR3 extends over 12 amino acids. The V gene lost 1 base and the J gene lost 6 bases, with 10 bases spanning the gap. Germline CDR1 is GTSNPN and CDR2 is SVGIG (reference sequence). CDR3 coding DNA: TGTGCCTGGAGTGGAGATTCGGTCGAGCAGTACTTC. This gives the protein CAWSGDSVEQYF.

This clone came up many times. J is TRBJ1-1 and V is TRBV30; D unclear. Germline lookup yields CDR1 GTSNPN and CDR2 SVGIG (reference sequence). The CDR3 contains 11 residues. Trimming removed 1 base at V and 4 bases at J, with 4 bases between. The CDR3 DNA follows: TGTGCCTGGAGTGGTCTCACTGAAGCTTTCTTT. It is translated as CAWSGLTEAFF.

This clone was seen at least ten times. The chain uses TRBV15 and TRBJ1-4; D uncertain. Trimming removed 5 bases from V and 8 bases from J, with 9 bases in between. The CDR3 consists of 12 residues. Per germline, CDR1 LNHNV and CDR2 YYDKDF (reference sequence). The CDR3 spells CATSDNIEKLFF. In nucleotides, the CDR3 is TGTGCCACCAGCGATAACATAGAAAAACTGTTTTTT.

This clone has at least ten counts. The gene calls are TRBV7-8 and TRBJ2-7; 9 bases align to TRBD1. The CDR3 covers 15 residues. Per the germline V gene, CDR1 is SGHVS and CDR2 is FQNEAQ. J was trimmed by 2 bases and V by 4 bases; bases with no gene match: 6. CDR3 DNA sequence: TGTGCCAGCAGCTCTGGGGACAGGGATACCTACGAGCAGTACTTC. Residues: CASSSGDRDTYEQYF.

There are many counts of this clone. V and J are TRBV27 and TRBJ2-7, with D perhaps matching TRBD2 (7 bases). The CDR3 is 14 residues long. Germline V CDR1 and CDR2: MNHEY, SMNVEV (reference sequence). V lost 2 bases to trimming and J lost 4 bases, with 12 bases between them. The CDR3 nucleotides are TGTGCCAGCAGTTTAATAGGGGGAGGGTACGAGCAGTACTTC. Its protein is CASSLIGGGYEQYF.

This clone was observed many times. The chain links TRBV5-6 to TRBJ1-2; TRBD1 aligns across 8 bases. After removal of 0 bases from V and 8 bases from J, the junction contained 6 bases not matched to a gene. This CDR3 spans 14 amino acids. Per germline, CDR1 SGHDT and CDR2 YYEEEE. The CDR3 spells CASSLGGQGNGYTF. CDR3 in DNA: TGTGCCAGCAGCTTGGGAGGACAGGGCAACGGCTACACCTTC.

The table lists this clone with many counts. The V call is TRBV7-2, the J call TRBJ2-7; D not certain. CDR3 length: 11 residues. The V and J ends lost 5 bases and 3 bases respectively, with 5 bases between them. The V gene's germline CDR1 is SGHTA and CDR2 FQGNSA. The CDR3 region has the DNA TGTGCCAGCAGCGAGAACTACGAGCAGTACTTC. This codes for CASSENYEQYF.

This clone was detected a few times. A read error may explain this, as a much larger clone is one base away. The V gene is TRBV27, the J gene TRBJ1-1; possible D gene TRBD1, 5 bases. This CDR3 spans 15 amino acids. From germline, CDR1 is MNHEY and CDR2 SMNVEV (reference sequence). The DNA of the CDR3 is TGTGCCAGCAGTTTCGTTAGGGACTCGGGCACTGTAGCTTTCTTT. It codes for CASSFVRDSGTVAFF.